Listed below are T cell receptor beta chains from one sample, sequenced in a study of cytomegalovirus exposure and HLA in healthy donors. TCRdb's copy holds only in-frame clones and misses some; the assay was immunoSEQ multiplex PCR. The top ten clones hold about 5% of a sample with roughly 190,000 clones, over 60% of them seen once. Sequencing used PBMCs. The receptors were sampled from a man younger than 40 in good health and CMV-seropositive. Both conserved end residues are part of each CDR3. A D gene is named only where the DNA matches it firmly. Where a row states a size, it is once, few, many or the class of an expanded clone; other rows omit it.

V	size	J	length	D	DNA	CDR3
TRBV28	many	TRBJ1-3	14	NA	TGTGCCACCCAGGACAGTAGCTCTGGAAACACCATATATTTT	CATQDSSSGNTIYF
TRBV9	few	TRBJ2-7	13	NA	TGTGCCAGCAGCGGTGGGACAACGAGAGAGCAGTACTTC	CASSGGTTREQYF
TRBV4-3	NA	TRBJ2-5	17	TRBD2	TGCGCCAGCAGCCAAGCCCCGCTAGCGGGGGGGGGAGAGACCCAGTACTTC	CASSQAPLAGGGETQYF
TRBV5-4	NA	TRBJ2-1	12	NA	TGTGCCAGCAGCTTACGGGACAATGAGCAGTTCTTC	CASSLRDNEQFF
TRBV6-1	few	TRBJ2-7	15	NA	TGTGCCAGCAGTGAATTTGGGCGGGCGGTGTACGAGCAGTACTTC	CASSEFGRAVYEQYF
TRBV5-4	NA	TRBJ2-3	16	TRBD2	TGTGCCAGCAGCTTGGCCTTGGGACTAGCAGCCGATACGCAGTATTTT	CASSLALGLAADTQYF
TRBV7-2	NA	TRBJ1-2	13	NA	TGTGCCAGCAGCCTAGACAGATTATATGGCTACACCTTC	CASSLDRLYGYTF
TRBV2	NA	TRBJ1-1	13	TRBD1	TGTGCCAGCAGTCGGACAGGGTTGACTGAAGCTTTCTTT	CASSRTGLTEAFF
TRBV6-5	NA	TRBJ2-1	12	TRBD2	TGTGCCGCCCGGGACTACCACAATGAGCAGTTCTTC	CAARDYHNEQFF
TRBV7-3	NA	TRBJ2-7	14	TRBD1	TGTGCCAGCAGCCAAGGGACAGGGTATAGCGAGCAGTACTTC	CASSQGTGYSEQYF
TRBV6-5	NA	TRBJ2-6	16	NA	TGTGCCAGCAGTTACTCGTCTACAGCTGGGGCCAACGTCCTGACTTTC	CASSYSSTAGANVLTF
TRBV5-4	NA	TRBJ2-1	16	TRBD2	TGTGCCAGCAGCACGCCGACTAGCGGGTCCTACAATGAGCAGTTCTTC	CASSTPTSGSYNEQFF
TRBV2	NA	TRBJ1-5	16	TRBD1	TGTGCCAGCAGGGACAGGGGGGGATATAGCAATCAGCCCCAGCATTTT	CASRDRGGYSNQPQHF
TRBV4-2	NA	TRBJ1-2	17	TRBD1	TGTGCCAGCAGCCAAGATGTGACGTTCGGACAGGGCTATGGCTACACCTTC	CASSQDVTFGQGYGYTF
TRBV4-1	NA	TRBJ1-2	14	NA	TGCGCCAGCAGCCAAGCGGGTATAAACTATGGCTACACCTTC	CASSQAGINYGYTF
TRBV29-1	NA	TRBJ2-3	14	TRBD1	TGCAGCGTTGGCCAGGGGGCTGTCACAGATACGCAGTATTTT	CSVGQGAVTDTQYF
TRBV15	NA	TRBJ2-7	14	NA	TGTGCCACCAGCAGAGATGGCGGCCCCTACGAGCAGTACTTC	CATSRDGGPYEQYF
TRBV9	NA	TRBJ2-3	14	NA	TGTGCCAGCAGCGTAGGAGCGTCTATGGATACGCAGTATTTT	CASSVGASMDTQYF
TRBV27	once	TRBJ2-1	14	NA	TGTGCCAGCAGGCCCCCGGGAGCGGCCAATGAGCAGTTCTTC	CASRPPGAANEQFF
TRBV29-1	NA	TRBJ1-3	13	NA	TGCAGCGTTACAGGCGACTCTGGAAACACCATATATTTT	CSVTGDSGNTIYF
TRBV9	NA	TRBJ1-2	17	TRBD1	TGTGCCAGCAGCCCCACCGGACAGGGCAACCTAAACTATGGCTACACCTTC	CASSPTGQGNLNYGYTF
TRBV10-3	NA	TRBJ2-7	13	NA	TGTGCCATCAGTTCGGGACTTCCCTACGAGCAGTACTTC	CAISSGLPYEQYF
TRBV5-1	NA	TRBJ2-1	18	TRBD2	TGCGCCAGCAGCTTGTTTGGCCCGGGCGGGGAGGGCTACAATGAGCAGTTCTTC	CASSLFGPGGEGYNEQFF
TRBV9	once	TRBJ1-5	17	TRBD1	TGTGCCAGCAGCGTAGCCGCAGGGGGCGGGAGCAATCAGCCCCAGCATTTT	CASSVAAGGGSNQPQHF
TRBV2	NA	TRBJ1-6	16	TRBD1	TGTGCCAGCAGCACCCGAGGGACAGGGCGGAATTCACCCCTCCACTTT	CASSTRGTGRNSPLHF
TRBV27	NA	TRBJ1-5	16	TRBD1	TGTGCCAGCAGTTCCGCGACAGGGATTAGCAATCAGCCCCAGCATTTT	CASSSATGISNQPQHF